This paragraph reports one T cell receptor (beta chain). As yet, its antigen is unknown. A sample of blood taken at first hyperthyroidism diagnosis preceded any ophthalmopathy symptoms. More than 9.5 ml fresh peripheral blood yielded the PBMCs. The data are from a study of T cells in Graves' hyperthyroidism and ophthalmopathy. Study conclusions and caveats: Ophthalmopathy cases were set apart from stable hyperthyroidism by a 13 V-J model.

Amplification targeted TCR beta CDR3 regions from RNA transcripts. HTBI primers were the set used in a first-round RT-PCR of the TCR CDR3. Each CDR3 protein gets one entry after TCRdb re-called the multiplex PCR reads with MiXCR. The profile shows a few hundred thousand distinct CDR3 sequences, approximately 14% of them singletons. Sequencing used blood. The clonotype originates from a woman between 18 and 29 years old with Graves' hyperthyroidism that later progressed to Graves' ophthalmopathy.

The CDR3 here is CSAALGGRNTEAFF. CDR3 nucleotides: TGCAGCGCCGCCCTCGGGGGTCGGAACACTGAAGCTTTCTTT. This chain joins TRBV29-1 and TRBJ1-1, with TRBD1 as a possible D gene (5 bases). Trimming took off 7 bases at V and 1 base at J, with 16 bases between the two ends. The CDR3 covers 14 residues. Germline V CDR1 and CDR2: SQVTM, ANQGSEA.